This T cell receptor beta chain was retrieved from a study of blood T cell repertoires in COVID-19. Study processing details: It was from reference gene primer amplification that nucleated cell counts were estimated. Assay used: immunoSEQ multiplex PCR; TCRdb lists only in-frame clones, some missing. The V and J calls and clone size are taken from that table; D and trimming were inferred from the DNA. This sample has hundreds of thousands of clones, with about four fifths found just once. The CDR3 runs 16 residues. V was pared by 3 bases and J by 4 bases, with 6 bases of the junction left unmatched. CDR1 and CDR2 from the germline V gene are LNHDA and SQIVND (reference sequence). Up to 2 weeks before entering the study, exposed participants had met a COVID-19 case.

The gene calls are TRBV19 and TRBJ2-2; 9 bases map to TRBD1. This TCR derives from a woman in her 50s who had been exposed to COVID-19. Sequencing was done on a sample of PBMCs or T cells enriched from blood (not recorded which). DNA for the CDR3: TGTGCCAGTAGTATGAACAGGGGGCTAAGCACCGGGGAGCTGTTTTTT. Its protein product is CASSMNRGLSTGELFF.